What follows are 20 T cell receptor beta chains derived from one specimen sequenced in a study of CD8 T cells in Susac syndrome. RNA in amounts of roughly 0.5 to 1 ug was reverse transcribed with random hexamers. TCRdb processed the immunoSEQ multiplex PCR reads anew with MiXCR; each CDR3 protein has one entry. The table has about 130,000 distinct CDR3 sequences, around 94% seen once; the top ten hold roughly 0.087%. The sample comprised CD4+ T cells from PBMCs. These TCRs come from a human donor in good health.

The chain employs TRBV20-1 and TRBJ1-1, with D unclear. Germline assignment: CDR1 DFQATT and CDR2 SNEGSKA (reference sequence). The CDR3 extends over 11 amino acids. Deletions cut 3 bases from V and 6 bases from J, with 8 bases between. The CDR3 DNA follows: TGCAGTGCTAGTCGGGTGTCTGAAGCTTTCTTT. Amino acid sequence: CSASRVSEAFF.

The CDR3 is CSARGDLTQETQYF. As DNA, the CDR3 is TGCAGTGCTAGAGGGGACCTTACCCAAGAGACCCAGTACTTC. V is TRBV20-1 and J is TRBJ2-5, with D possibly called TRBD1 or TRBD2 (5 bases each). Germline CDR1 reads DFQATT; CDR2 reads SNEGSKA (reference sequence). Trimming removed 1 base from V and 1 base from J, with 10 bases in between. The CDR3 consists of 14 residues.

This chain links TRBV7-2 with TRBJ2-5; 8 positions agree with TRBD2. Trimming at V came to 4 bases and at J to 5 bases, leaving 9 bases not matched to a gene. The CDR3 is made up of 15 amino acids. CDR1 is SGHTA and CDR2 is FQGNSA in the germline V gene. CDR3 in DNA: TGTGCCAGCAGCTCCAGTAGCGGGGTCGCGGAGACCCAGTACTTC. Protein: CASSSSSGVAETQYF.

The chain couples TRBV10-2 to TRBJ1-5; 8 bases fit TRBD1. The V and J ends lost 2 bases and 7 bases, in that order; junction bases with no gene match: 7. The CDR3 is 15 residues long. Germline V gene lookup returns CDR1 WSHSY and CDR2 SAAADI. This chain's CDR3 is CASSETAGGGQPQHF. CDR3 nucleotides: TGCGCCAGCAGTGAGACTGCAGGGGGCGGGCAGCCCCAGCATTTT.

The chain combines TRBV2 with TRBJ1-2, with 10 bases fitting TRBD1. The CDR3 runs to 13 residues. Germline assignment: CDR1 SNHLY and CDR2 FYNNEI. The V segment lost 6 bases and the J segment 7 bases; nucleotides outside the gene matches: 5. The CDR3 protein is CASRGDRGRGYTF. The DNA for the CDR3 is TGTGCCAGCAGGGGGGACAGGGGTCGTGGCTACACCTTC.

V and J are TRBV20-1 and TRBJ2-1, with TRBD2 matching 14 bases. CDR1 DFQATT and CDR2 SNEGSKA come from the germline V gene (reference sequence). The CDR3 runs 16 residues. V gave up 5 bases and J gave up 10 bases; unmatched junction bases: 13. The CDR3 nucleotides are TGCAGTGCTCCACTACTGGGACTAGCGGGAGTAAACGAGCAGTTCTTC. It codes for CSAPLLGLAGVNEQFF.

The chain links TRBV6-2 or TRBV6-3 to TRBJ1-1, with D uncertain. The CDR3 loop spans 13 amino acids. V lost 1 base and J 11 bases, leaving 14 bases between the germline ends. Germline values: CDR1 MNHEY, CDR2 SVGEGT. CDR3 in amino acids: CASSYYAARWAFF. The DNA for the CDR3 is TGTGCCAGCAGTTACTATGCCGCCAGGTGGGCTTTCTTT.

The CDR3 loop reads CASSLWGNTPYEQYF. The CDR3 DNA reads TGTGCCAGCAGTTTATGGGGGAACACCCCCTACGAGCAGTACTTC. The V and J genes are TRBV27 and TRBJ2-7; D is perhaps TRBD1 or TRBD2 (5 bases each). Germline CDR1 MNHEY, CDR2 SMNVEV (reference sequence). The CDR3 totals 15 residues. Trimming removed 1 base from V and 2 bases from J, with 12 bases in between.

The chain is built from TRBV7-6 and TRBJ2-7; D remains unclear. The V and J ends lost 6 bases and 0 bases respectively, with 15 bases between them. The CDR3 spans 15 residues. Germline V gene lookup returns CDR1 SGHVS and CDR2 FNYEAQ. CDR3 protein: CASSSNAGRSYEQYF. CDR3 nucleotides: TGTGCCAGCAGTTCAAATGCCGGACGCTCCTACGAGCAGTACTTC.

V is TRBV19 and J is TRBJ1-1, with 7 bases lining up with TRBD1. Germline loops: CDR1 LNHDA, CDR2 SQIVND (reference sequence). J lost 7 bases, V lost 4 bases, and 12 bases had no gene match. The CDR3 runs 15 residues. CDR3 nucleotides: TGTGCCAGTAGTACGAGGGGGCGAGGCGGGTATGAAGCTTTCTTT. Its translation is CASSTRGRGGYEAFF.

The chain employs TRBV12-3 or TRBV12-4 and TRBJ2-5, with 9 positions matching TRBD1. V gave up 3 bases and J gave up 5 bases; unmatched junction bases: 10. The CDR3 extends over 16 amino acids. The CDR3 DNA reads TGTGCCAGCAGTTTGACCTCCGGGACAGGGCGGGAGACCCAGTACTTC. Its protein product is CASSLTSGTGRETQYF.

V gene TRBV7-9 combines with J gene TRBJ2-3; no definite D call. CDR3 size: 15 residues. The V end lost 7 bases, the J end lost 2 bases, and 16 bases lay between the germline ends. Germline CDR1 and CDR2: SEHNR and FQNEAQ (reference sequence). The CDR3 coding sequence is TGTGCCAGCAAGATCGACAATCACCACACAGATACGCAGTATTTT. The encoded protein is CASKIDNHHTDTQYF.

The V gene is TRBV15, the J gene TRBJ2-7, with D unclear. The CDR3 length is 13 residues. The germline V gene has CDR1 LNHNV and CDR2 YYDKDF (reference sequence). The V and J ends lost 0 bases and 6 bases respectively, with 9 bases between them. The CDR3 DNA is TGTGCCACCAGCAGAGACCCTGCTAGCGAGCAGTACTTC. Its protein is CATSRDPASEQYF.

This clonotype was detected a few times. The rearrangement links TRBV6-1 to TRBJ2-7, with a tentative D call TRBD2 (6 bases). CDR1 and CDR2 from the germline V gene are MNHNS and SASEGT. Trimming pared 5 bases from V and 2 bases from J, leaving 16 bases between. The CDR3 covers 15 residues. The CDR3 bases are TGTGCCAGCAGTCGGACGACTAGTAGTACCTACGAGCAGTACTTC. Its translation is CASSRTTSSTYEQYF.

The chain carries TRBV10-2 and TRBJ2-1, with a weak D call TRBD1 (6 bases). The CDR3 sequence is 15 residues long. Trimming cost V 7 bases and J 0 bases, with 13 bases left between them. Germline values: CDR1 WSHSY, CDR2 SAAADI. The CDR3 region is CASTRGRNSYNEQFF. The CDR3 DNA is TGCGCCAGCACCAGGGGCCGCAACTCCTACAATGAGCAGTTCTTC.

This clonotype was observed a single time. The chain employs TRBV5-1 and TRBJ2-5; 11 positions match TRBD1. Germline lookup yields CDR1 SGHRS and CDR2 YFSETQ. The CDR3 contains 16 residues. Germline trimming cut 0 bases from V and 4 bases from J; bases unmatched to any gene: 5. The CDR3 reads CASSLDPGQGGETQYF. The CDR3 DNA reads TGCGCCAGCAGCTTGGACCCGGGACAGGGGGGAGAGACCCAGTACTTC.

V is TRBV18 and J is TRBJ1-1; D perhaps matches TRBD1 (5 bases). The CDR3 totals 14 residues. Trimming pared 0 bases from V and 7 bases from J, leaving 12 bases between. Germline loops: CDR1 KGHSH, CDR2 LQKENI. The CDR3 DNA sequence: TGTGCCAGCTCACCACCCGGCAGGGTAGGTGAAGCTTTCTTT. Its translation: CASSPPGRVGEAFF.

The rearrangement links TRBV20-1 to TRBJ1-1, with D perhaps TRBD1 (6 bases). This CDR3 is 14 amino acids long. CDR1 is DFQATT and CDR2 is SNEGSKA in the germline V gene (reference sequence). V was clipped by 2 bases and J by 5 bases, with 15 bases between them. DNA of the CDR3: TGCAGTGCTAGACCGGGCAGGGGATATACTGAAGCTTTCTTT. This gives the protein CSARPGRGYTEAFF.

This clonotype appeared a single time. The chain carries TRBV29-1 and TRBJ2-7, with TRBD1 matching 7 bases. This CDR3 is 12 amino acids long. The V gene end was trimmed by 5 bases and the J gene end by 4 bases; junction bases not matched to a gene: 5. Germline V lookup: CDR1 SQVTM, CDR2 ANQGSEA. In DNA form, the CDR3 reads TGCAGCGTTTCGGGACAGTTTTACGAGCAGTACTTC. This translates into CSVSGQFYEQYF.

The rearrangement links TRBV5-6 to TRBJ1-2; D gene uncertain. Trimming pared 4 bases from V and 0 bases from J, leaving 16 bases between. The CDR3 is 16 amino acids. Germline V lookup: CDR1 SGHDT, CDR2 YYEEEE. The CDR3 DNA is TGTGCCAGCAGCCCGACGGGTGGTCCAGCTAACTATGGCTACACCTTC. Translating it yields CASSPTGGPANYGYTF. The variable domain in full, completed from reference TRBV5-6 and TRBJ1-2, reads DAGVTQSPTHLIKTRGQQVTLRCSPKSGHDTVSWYQQALGQGPQFIFQYYEEEERQRGNFPDRFSGHQFPNYSSELNVNALLLGDSALYLCASSPTGGPANYGYTFGSGTRLTVV.